One sample yielded the 8 T cell receptor beta chains listed below, sequenced in a study of blood T cells in healthy people across ages (dated by TCRdb to between 2014 and 2017). The method behind the library was 5' RACE. The run used an Illumina HiSeq 2500. The second PCR ran for about 7 to 11 cycles and used a J-beta primer mix along with a sample-barcoded 5' primer. Through fastp at Q25 and MiXCR, TCRdb rebuilt clones from the public reads, retaining in-frame beta chains. Merged by CDR3 protein, the rows form single entries marked with the most common genes and DNA. Present in this sample are 850,000 or so distinct CDR3 sequences, 29% of which were seen just once. About 18% of the sample goes to the ten largest clones. The sequenced sample was blood. The receptors shown here come from a woman older than 75 in good health.

The table lists this clonotype with many counts. This chain connects TRBV7-2 to TRBJ2-1; tentatively, D is TRBD2 (6 bases). V was clipped by 5 bases and J by 0 bases, with 11 bases between them. Germline V gives CDR1 SGHTA, CDR2 FQGNSA. This CDR3 contains 15 residues. The CDR3 sequence is CASSLDGGSYNEQFF. DNA for the CDR3: TGTGCCAGCAGCCTAGACGGGGGCTCCTACAATGAGCAGTTCTTC. The full variable domain, with the rest looked up from reference TRBV7-2 and TRBJ2-1, is GAGVSQSPSNKVTEKGKDVELRCDPISGHTALYWYRQSLGQGLEFLIYFQGNSAPDKSGLPSDRFSAERTGGSVSTLTIQRTQQEDSAVYLCASSLDGGSYNEQFFGPGTRLTVL.

This clonotype occurred many times. The V and J genes are TRBV29-1 and TRBJ1-2; D possibly corresponds to TRBD1 (6 bases). Germline CDR1 SQVTM, CDR2 ANQGSEA. CDR3 length: 14 residues. With 3 bases removed from V and 7 bases from J, the gap between germline ends came to 18 bases. CDR3: CSVEYRVESFGYTF. CDR3 nucleotides: TGCAGCGTTGAGTACAGGGTGGAGTCTTTTGGCTACACCTTC. The full variable domain, rest sourced from reference TRBV29-1 and TRBJ1-2, is SAVISQKPSRDICQRGTSLTIQCQVDSQVTMMFWYRQQPGQSLTLIATANQGSEATYESGFVIDKFPISRPNLTFSTLTVSNMSPEDSSIYLCSVEYRVESFGYTFGSGTRLTVV.

This clonotype was detected only a few times. The chain carries TRBV7-8 and TRBJ1-2; 7 nucleotides agree with TRBD1. The CDR3 has 16 amino acids. From germline, CDR1 is SGHVS and CDR2 FQNEAQ. V gave up 5 bases and J gave up 5 bases; unmatched junction bases: 14. As DNA, the CDR3 is TGTGCCAGCAGCGGGGGGGAGGAAGGGGGCGCTTATGGCTACACCTTC. Amino acid sequence: CASSGGEEGGAYGYTF.

This clonotype appeared many times. The genes are TRBV6-1 and TRBJ1-1; D is ambiguous. V was pared by 4 bases and J by 4 bases, with 10 bases between. The CDR3 contains 13 residues. Germline V gene lookup returns CDR1 MNHNS and CDR2 SASEGT. The CDR3 here is CASSVGGFTEAFF. CDR3 nucleotide sequence: TGTGCCAGCAGTGTTGGAGGCTTCACTGAAGCTTTCTTT.

This clonotype turned up a few times. The chain is built from TRBV5-5 and TRBJ1-4, with TRBD1 identical over 11 bases. CDR1 is SGHKS, CDR2 YYEKEE, per germline (reference sequence). Trimming took 5 bases from V and 11 from J; bases not matched to a gene: 11. The CDR3 runs to 15 residues. CDR3 amino acids: CASSWTGGEGQKLFF. DNA of the CDR3: TGTGCCAGCAGTTGGACAGGGGGCGAAGGTCAGAAACTGTTTTTT. The full variable domain, rest sourced from reference TRBV5-5 and TRBJ1-4, is DAGVTQSPTHLIKTRGQQVTLRCSPISGHKSVSWYQQVLGQGPQFIFQYYEKEERGRGNFPDRFSARQFPNYSSELNVNALLLGDSALYLCASSWTGGEGQKLFFGSGTQLSVL.

This clonotype showed up just a few times. The chain joins TRBV10-2 to TRBJ1-1; D possibly corresponds to TRBD1 (5 bases). The V end lost 8 bases, the J end lost 6 bases, and 22 bases lay between the germline ends. The CDR3 contains 15 residues. Per germline, CDR1 WSHSY and CDR2 SAAADI. CDR3 loop: CASQKGRVERAEAFF. The CDR3, as DNA: TGCGCCAGCCAGAAGGGCAGGGTGGAGAGAGCTGAAGCTTTCTTT.

This clonotype showed up many times. The rearrangement uses TRBV4-1 and TRBJ2-3, with 9 nucleotides matching TRBD2. The V gene end was trimmed by 0 bases and the J gene end by 5 bases; junction bases not matched to a gene: 3. The CDR3 loop spans 15 amino acids. Germline lookup yields CDR1 MGHRA and CDR2 YSYEKL. CDR3 in amino acids: CASSQDVSGGDTQYF. CDR3 nucleotides: TGCGCCAGCAGCCAAGATGTTAGCGGGGGAGATACGCAGTATTTT.

Ten or more counts support this clonotype. The rearrangement links TRBV6-6 to TRBJ2-5; D could derive from TRBD1 or TRBD2 (5 bases each). CDR1 and CDR2 (germline): MNHNY, SVGAGI (reference sequence). The CDR3 totals 13 residues. V lost 3 bases to trimming and J lost 3 bases, with 8 bases between them. The chain's CDR3 is CASSYRGEETQYF. DNA of the CDR3: TGTGCCAGCAGTTATAGGGGAGAAGAGACCCAGTACTTC.